One and the same sample provided the 14 T cell receptor beta chains below, sequenced in a study of lymphopenia after photon versus proton radiotherapy. The method was immunoSEQ multiplex PCR; TCRdb's version includes in-frame clones alone and lacks a portion of them. The data contain approximately 65,000 clones, over 70% of them singletons. The sequencing used peripheral blood, collected from a patient treated with proton-based radiotherapy. These receptors were obtained from a man older than 75 with esophageal cancer.

The chain recombines TRBV29-1 with TRBJ2-3, with 7 bases matching TRBD1. Trimming took 5 bases from V and 4 from J; bases not matched to a gene: 6. This CDR3 spans 13 amino acids. Germline values: CDR1 SQVTM, CDR2 ANQGSEA. The CDR3 reads CSVPGQFSDTQYF. The CDR3 DNA is TGCAGCGTTCCGGGACAGTTTTCAGATACGCAGTATTTT.

The chain recombines TRBV10-2 with TRBJ2-2; D not resolved. V dropped 6 bases and J dropped 7 bases, with 9 bases sitting between them. CDR1 and CDR2 from the germline V gene are WSHSY and SAAADI. The CDR3 runs to 12 residues. DNA of the CDR3: TGCGCCAGCAGACCTGGGTACGGGGAGCTGTTTTTT. This gives the protein CASRPGYGELFF.

The J gene is TRBJ2-7, the V gene TRBV5-8; D possibly corresponds to TRBD2 (7 bases). Deletions cut 3 bases from V and 4 bases from J, with 11 bases between. CDR1 is SGHTS and CDR2 is YDEGEE in the germline V gene. The CDR3 has 13 residues. CDR3 DNA: TGTGCCAGCAGCTACAGGGAGGGATACGAGCAGTACTTC. It yields the protein CASSYREGYEQYF.

The chain links TRBV10-2 to TRBJ1-1; no reliable D call. Germline values: CDR1 WSHSY, CDR2 SAAADI. The ends were cut back, 1 base at V and 1 base at J, with 10 bases in the middle. This CDR3 has 15 amino acids. CDR3 sequence reads: CASSEYPAENTEAFF. The CDR3, as DNA: TGCGCCAGCAGTGAGTATCCGGCCGAGAACACTGAAGCTTTCTTT.

The gene calls are TRBV27 and TRBJ2-3, with 9 bases lining up with TRBD1. The CDR3 is made up of 17 amino acids. The germline V gene encodes CDR1 MNHEY and CDR2 SMNVEV (reference sequence). V shed 0 bases and J 3 bases; nucleotides not matched to a gene: 7. The CDR3 sequence: CASSLSPGQGTTDTQYF. The DNA for the CDR3 is TGTGCCAGCAGTTTATCGCCGGGACAGGGTACTACAGATACGCAGTATTTT.

This clone was seen once. The genes are TRBV7-8 and TRBJ2-1; TRBD2 might be the D (6 bases). Germline assignment: CDR1 SGHVS and CDR2 FQNEAQ. The germline V and J ends were trimmed by 6 bases and 2 bases, with 17 bases remaining between them. The CDR3 has 16 residues. CDR3 coding DNA: TGTGCCAGCAGAGCTTACGGGGGTGACCCCTACAATGAGCAGTTCTTC. The encoded protein is CASRAYGGDPYNEQFF.

The chain joins TRBV19 to TRBJ2-4; D is possibly TRBD2 (6 bases). Germline CDR1 LNHDA, CDR2 SQIVND (reference sequence). Between the trimmed V and J ends, which lost 4 bases and 3 bases, there was a span of 10 bases. This CDR3 has 14 residues. CDR3 sequence: CASSSPGDKNIQYF. DNA for the CDR3: TGTGCCAGTAGTAGTCCGGGAGACAAAAACATTCAGTACTTC.

The chain carries TRBV5-5 and TRBJ2-3; possibly TRBD1 or TRBD2 for D (5 bases each). The CDR3 runs 15 residues. Trimming took off 0 bases at V and 0 bases at J, with 8 bases between the two ends. Per the germline V gene, CDR1 is SGHKS and CDR2 is YYEKEE (reference sequence). The CDR3 sequence is CASSLDGTSTDTQYF. In nucleotides, the CDR3 is TGTGCCAGCAGCTTGGATGGGACGAGCACAGATACGCAGTATTTT.

The chain employs TRBV6-5 and TRBJ2-1, with D perhaps TRBD1 or TRBD2 (6 bases each). This CDR3 region has 13 residues. From germline, CDR1 is MNHEY and CDR2 SVGAGI. Trimming pared 6 bases from V and 4 bases from J, leaving 10 bases between. In DNA, the CDR3 is TGTGCCAGCAGGGAGGGGGTTTACAATGAGCAGTTCTTC. Protein sequence: CASREGVYNEQFF.

The chain has TRBV5-1 and TRBJ1-4; weak D call: TRBD1 (6 bases). The V end was cut by 0 bases, the J end by 8 bases, with 14 bases between. This CDR3 contains 15 residues. CDR1 is SGHRS and CDR2 is YFSETQ in the germline V gene. The CDR3: CASSLGQGGGEKLFF. In DNA form, the CDR3 reads TGCGCCAGCAGCTTGGGGCAGGGTGGGGGCGAAAAACTGTTTTTT.

The J gene is TRBJ2-2, the V gene TRBV7-9; D uncertain. Germline V CDR1 and CDR2: SEHNR, FQNEAQ (reference sequence). Trimming removed 4 bases from V and 4 bases from J, with 4 bases in between. The length of the CDR3 is 12 residues. The CDR3 coding sequence is TGTGCCAGCAGCTCTAGCACCGGGGAGCTGTTTTTT. Its protein is CASSSSTGELFF. Together with reference TRBV7-9 and TRBJ2-2, the CDR3 gives the full variable domain: DTGVSQNPRHKITKRGQNVTFRCDPISEHNRLYWYRQTLGQGPEFLTYFQNEAQLEKSRLLSDRFSAERPKGSFSTLEIQRTEQGDSAMYLCASSSSTGELFFGEGSRLTVL.

V usage is TRBV4-1 and J usage is TRBJ1-1; D might be TRBD1 (5 bases). The V end lost 3 bases, the J end lost 6 bases, and 20 bases lay between the germline ends. In germline, CDR1 is MGHRA, CDR2 YSYEKL. This CDR3 has 16 residues. DNA of the CDR3: TGCGCCAGCAGCCACTTAGCTAGGCAGGGTTTCGCTGAAGCTTTCTTT. This encodes CASSHLARQGFAEAFF.

V and J are TRBV5-6 and TRBJ1-2; D gene uncertain. The CDR3 is 13 residues long. The germline gives CDR1 SGHDT, CDR2 YYEEEE. Trimming took 0 bases from V and 8 from J, leaving 11 bases between them. This CDR3 reads CASSLVGLRGYTF. As DNA, the CDR3 is TGTGCCAGCAGCTTGGTTGGGCTAAGGGGCTACACCTTC.

The J gene is TRBJ2-1, the V gene TRBV5-6; 8 nucleotides align to TRBD2. The junction had 11 bases not matched to a gene; V was cut back by 0 bases and J by 12 bases. This CDR3 is built from 15 residues. The germline gives CDR1 SGHDT, CDR2 YYEEEE. DNA for the CDR3: TGTGCCAGCAGCTTGGAGGAAGCGGGGGCCCGCGGGCAGTTCTTC. Translation gives CASSLEEAGARGQFF.